The 21 T cell receptor beta chains listed next were all sequenced from one sample in a study of T-cell memory formation after mild COVID-19. TCRdb re-analysed the 5' RACE reads in MiXCR, keeping a single row per CDR3 protein. The sample records about 270,000 distinct CDR3 sequences, 15% to 19% being singletons. Specimen: PBMCs or a T cell subset sorted from them (not recorded which). The receptors originated from an adult woman who had mild COVID-19 (a few samples of this study predate the infection). Cell type and time point are not known.

This chain uses TRBV20-1 with TRBJ1-6; maybe TRBD1 (5 bases). Germline loops: CDR1 DFQATT, CDR2 SNEGSKA (reference sequence). This CDR3 is 15 amino acids long. Trimming took off 1 base at V and 5 bases at J, with 12 bases between the two ends. The CDR3 sequence: CSARGWGSDNSPLHF. The CDR3 coding sequence is TGCAGTGCTAGAGGCTGGGGCAGCGATAATTCACCCCTCCACTTT.

The V and J genes are TRBV24-1 and TRBJ2-1; D uncertain. The V end lost 5 bases, the J end lost 8 bases, and 6 bases lay between the germline ends. Germline V lookup: CDR1 KGHDR, CDR2 SFDVKD. This CDR3 is built from 11 residues. The CDR3 nucleotides are TGTGCCACCAGTGTGAGAGATGAGCAGTTCTTC. Its protein is CATSVRDEQFF.

This chain links TRBV4-1 with TRBJ2-5, with 11 bases that match TRBD2. CDR3 length equals 17 residues. Trimming took 0 bases from V and 3 from J; bases not matched to a gene: 6. The germline V gene encodes CDR1 MGHRA and CDR2 YSYEKL. The CDR3 protein is CASSQERLAGSKETQYF. CDR3 in DNA: TGCGCCAGCAGCCAAGAAAGACTAGCGGGGAGTAAAGAGACCCAGTACTTC.

This clonotype turned up a few times. CDR3 DNA sequence: TGTGCCAGCAGTTTAGGCGGGGGGGCTGGTAAAGAGACCCAGTACTTC. The encoded protein is CASSLGGGAGKETQYF. V usage is TRBV12-3 or TRBV12-4 and J usage is TRBJ2-5; 9 nucleotides line up with TRBD2. CDR3 size: 16 residues. After removal of 1 base from V and 3 bases from J, the junction contained 6 bases not matched to a gene.

The chain links TRBV7-2 to TRBJ2-3; 11 nucleotides align to TRBD2. J gave up 4 bases and V 1 base, and 10 bases lay outside the gene matches. CDR3 size: 18 residues. The germline V gene has CDR1 SGHTA and CDR2 FQGNSA. CDR3 region: CASSLVSSSGRRPDTQYF. CDR3 nucleotides: TGTGCCAGCAGCTTAGTGTCGTCTAGCGGGAGGAGGCCAGATACGCAGTATTTT.

The chain uses TRBV18 and TRBJ2-1, with 9 bases lining up with TRBD1. The length of the CDR3 is 17 residues. V was clipped by 3 bases and J by 7 bases; unmatched bases: 13. In germline, CDR1 is KGHSH, CDR2 LQKENI. CDR3 in amino acids: CASSPQSTGTGMNEQFF. The CDR3 bases are TGTGCCAGCTCACCCCAATCGACCGGGACAGGGATGAATGAGCAGTTCTTC.

The chain joins TRBV18 to TRBJ1-6; 8 nucleotides line up with TRBD1. Germline V CDR1 and CDR2: KGHSH, LQKENI. Trimming took 4 bases from V and 10 from J; bases not matched to a gene: 9. The CDR3 covers 15 residues. This CDR3 reads CASSLQQGGESPLHF. Written as DNA, the CDR3 is TGTGCCAGCTCACTTCAACAGGGGGGAGAATCACCCCTCCACTTT.

The V gene is TRBV5-1, the J gene TRBJ1-2; 7 nucleotides agree with TRBD1. The CDR3 loop spans 15 amino acids. Germline V gene data show CDR1 as SGHRS and CDR2 as YFSETQ. V was clipped by 4 bases and J by 2 bases; unmatched bases: 8. For the CDR3, the DNA is TGCGCCAGCAGCCTATCGACAGGGTTGAACTATGGCTACACCTTC. Amino acids: CASSLSTGLNYGYTF.

This clonotype has more than one count but fewer than ten. The gene calls are TRBV4-1 and TRBJ2-7; TRBD1 is a possible D gene (5 bases). Trimming cost V 5 bases and J 5 bases, with 19 bases left between them. CDR1 is MGHRA and CDR2 is YSYEKL in the germline V gene. The CDR3 has 15 amino acids. CDR3 protein: CASSLRRGTGNEQYF. The CDR3 region has the DNA TGCGCCAGCAGCTTAAGAAGGGGAACTGGGAACGAGCAGTACTTC.

This clonotype was counted a few times. The gene calls are TRBV18 and TRBJ2-1; D is unclear. Germline assignment: CDR1 KGHSH and CDR2 LQKENI. This CDR3 is built from 13 residues. V lost 5 bases to trimming and J lost 5 bases, with 10 bases between them. The CDR3 coding sequence is TGTGCCAGCTCATCAATAGATAACAATGAGCAGTTCTTC. This gives the protein CASSSIDNNEQFF.

The sample holds a few counts of this clonotype. V gene TRBV12-3 or TRBV12-4 combines with J gene TRBJ2-2, with TRBD1 as a possible D gene (6 bases). This CDR3 spans 18 amino acids. With 5 bases removed from V and 1 base from J, the gap between germline ends came to 20 bases. The CDR3 is CASSATYTGLRNTGELFF. The CDR3 DNA reads as TGTGCCAGCAGTGCCACCTACACAGGGCTTAGGAACACCGGGGAGCTGTTTTTT.

In its sample, this clonotype was seen many times. This chain uses TRBV5-1 with TRBJ2-4; 7 nucleotides line up with TRBD1. CDR3 length: 17 amino acids. With 0 bases clipped from V and 1 base from J, the junction kept 7 bases outside the gene matches. CDR1 and CDR2 (germline): SGHRS, YFSETQ. The CDR3 reads CASSLGGGTVAKNIQYF. In DNA form, the CDR3 reads TGCGCCAGCAGCTTGGGAGGTGGGACAGTCGCCAAAAACATTCAGTACTTC.

A few counts support this clonotype. The chain couples TRBV11-2 to TRBJ2-5, with 9 bases aligning to TRBD1. Germline CDR1 reads SGHAT; CDR2 reads FQNNGV. There are 15 residues in the CDR3. V dropped 5 bases and J dropped 4; count of bases not matched to a gene: 8. As DNA, the CDR3 is TGTGCCAGCAGCCAGGACAGGGGAAGCTCAGAGACCCAGTACTTC. This translates into CASSQDRGSSETQYF.

J is TRBJ1-1 and V is TRBV12-3 or TRBV12-4; 7 nucleotides align to TRBD1. The CDR3 runs 14 residues. The junction had 7 bases not matched to a gene; V was cut back by 2 bases and J by 7 bases. Written as DNA, the CDR3 is TGTGCCAGCAGTTTAAGAAAGTACAGGGGTGAAGCTTTCTTT. Translated: CASSLRKYRGEAFF.

A few counts support this clonotype. The chain couples TRBV5-1 to TRBJ2-1; 13 bases are a match to TRBD2. Germline V gene data show CDR1 as SGHRS and CDR2 as YFSETQ. This CDR3 contains 20 residues. V trimming: 4 bases; J trimming: 7 bases; junction bases outside the gene matches: 20. In DNA, the CDR3 is TGCGCCAGCAGCCCCGGGGACAGGGGGACTAGCGGGGACCTCGGGAATGAGCAGTTCTTC. It encodes CASSPGDRGTSGDLGNEQFF.

The chain combines TRBV20-1 with TRBJ2-3; 7 bases agree with TRBD2. The trim removed 2 bases at V and 6 bases at J, leaving 8 bases unmatched. Per the germline V gene, CDR1 is DFQATT and CDR2 is SNEGSKA (reference sequence). The CDR3 is 14 amino acids. The CDR3 reads CSARTGGHSDTQYF. The CDR3, as DNA: TGCAGTGCTAGAACGGGGGGTCACTCGGATACGCAGTATTTT.

This rearrangement joins TRBV7-2 to TRBJ2-5; D ambiguous. With 8 bases removed from V and 3 bases from J, the gap between germline ends came to 13 bases. The CDR3 covers 13 residues. Germline loops: CDR1 SGHTA, CDR2 FQGNSA. This CDR3 is CASFSYVEETQYF. Written as DNA, the CDR3 is TGTGCCAGCTTTAGCTATGTAGAAGAGACCCAGTACTTC.

J is TRBJ2-7 and V is TRBV29-1; 8 bases agree with TRBD1. The junction had 5 bases not matched to a gene; V was cut back by 4 bases and J by 6 bases. Germline V gives CDR1 SQVTM, CDR2 ANQGSEA. This CDR3 has 12 amino acids. CDR3 residues: CSVGTGLGEQYF. In DNA form, the CDR3 reads TGCAGCGTTGGGACAGGGCTTGGCGAGCAGTACTTC.

There are a few counts of this clonotype. The CDR3 DNA follows: TGTGCCAACCGCGGCGGCCTTGCTAGCACAGATACGCAGTATTTT. Protein product: CANRGGLASTDTQYF. J is TRBJ2-3 and V is TRBV10-3; unclear D gene. V was clipped by 10 bases and J by 0 bases, with 17 bases between them. The CDR3 totals 15 residues. Germline values: CDR1 ENHRY, CDR2 SYGVKD.

This clonotype was seen only a few times. The CDR3 loop reads CASSPDRDSYEQYF. In DNA form, the CDR3 reads TGTGCCAGCTCACCGGACAGGGATTCGTACGAGCAGTACTTC. V gene TRBV18 combines with J gene TRBJ2-7; 8 bases map to TRBD1. Losses at the gene ends were 3 bases for V and 4 bases for J; bases not matched to a gene: 5. Germline V gene lookup returns CDR1 KGHSH and CDR2 LQKENI. This CDR3 spans 14 amino acids. Complete variable domain (other parts from reference TRBV18 and TRBJ2-7): NAGVMQNPRHLVRRRGQEARLRCSPMKGHSHVYWYRQLPEEGLKFMVYLQKENIIDESGMPKERFSAEFPKEGPSILRIQQVVRGDSAAYFCASSPDRDSYEQYFGPGTRLTVT.

This clonotype has only a few counts. V and J are TRBV2 and TRBJ2-3, with 10 positions matching TRBD1. This CDR3 has 15 residues. Germline-derived CDR1 and CDR2 are SNHLY and FYNNEI. The ends lost 6 bases at V and 3 bases at J; junction bases unmatched: 6. CDR3: CASSRQGASTDTQYF. The CDR3 DNA follows: TGTGCCAGCAGCCGACAGGGGGCGTCAACAGATACGCAGTATTTT. Full variable domain (rest looked up from reference TRBV2 and TRBJ2-3): EPEVTQTPSHQVTQMGQEVILRCVPISNHLYFYWYRQILGQKVEFLVSFYNNEISEKSEIFDDQFSVERPDGSNFTLKIRSTKLEDSAMYFCASSRQGASTDTQYFGPGTRLTVL.